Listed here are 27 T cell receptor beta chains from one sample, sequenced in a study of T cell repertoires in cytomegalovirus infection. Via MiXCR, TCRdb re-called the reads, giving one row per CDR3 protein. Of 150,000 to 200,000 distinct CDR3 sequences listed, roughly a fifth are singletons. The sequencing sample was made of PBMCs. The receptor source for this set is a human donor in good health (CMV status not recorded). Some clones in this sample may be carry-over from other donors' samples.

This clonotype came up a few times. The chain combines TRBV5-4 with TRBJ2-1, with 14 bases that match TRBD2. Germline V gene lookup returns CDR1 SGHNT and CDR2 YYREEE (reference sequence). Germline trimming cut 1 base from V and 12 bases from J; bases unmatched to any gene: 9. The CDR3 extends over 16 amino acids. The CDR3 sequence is CASSLIGTSGGHGQFF. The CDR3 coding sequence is TGTGCCAGCAGCTTGATAGGGACTAGCGGGGGACACGGGCAGTTCTTC. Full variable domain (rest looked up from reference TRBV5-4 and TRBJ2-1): ETGVTQSPTHLIKTRGQQVTLRCSSQSGHNTVSWYQQALGQGPQFIFQYYREEENGRGNFPPRFSGLQFPNYSSELNVNALELDDSALYLCASSLIGTSGGHGQFFGPGTRLTVL.

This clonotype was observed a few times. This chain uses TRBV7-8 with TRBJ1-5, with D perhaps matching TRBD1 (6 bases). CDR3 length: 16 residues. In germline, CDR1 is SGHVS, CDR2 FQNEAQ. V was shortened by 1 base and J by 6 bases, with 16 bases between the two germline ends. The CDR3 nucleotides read TGTGCCAGCAGCTTAGTAGCTGGAGGAGGGGGTCAGCCCCAGCATTTT. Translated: CASSLVAGGGGQPQHF.

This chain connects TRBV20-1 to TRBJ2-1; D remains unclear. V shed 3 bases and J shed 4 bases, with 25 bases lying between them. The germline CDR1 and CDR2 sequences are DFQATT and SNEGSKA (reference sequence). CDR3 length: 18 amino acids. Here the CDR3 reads CSARGSAQNRKLYNEQFF. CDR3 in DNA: TGCAGTGCTAGGGGATCCGCTCAGAATCGGAAATTATACAATGAGCAGTTCTTC.

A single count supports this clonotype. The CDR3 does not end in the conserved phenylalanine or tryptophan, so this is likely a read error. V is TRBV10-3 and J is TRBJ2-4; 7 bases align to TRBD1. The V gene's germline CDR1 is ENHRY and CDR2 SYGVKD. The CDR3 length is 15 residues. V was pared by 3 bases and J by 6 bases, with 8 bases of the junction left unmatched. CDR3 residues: CAISDSGTALNIQYS. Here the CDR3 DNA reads TGTGCCATCAGTGACTCCGGGACAGCCTTAAACATTCAGTACTCC.

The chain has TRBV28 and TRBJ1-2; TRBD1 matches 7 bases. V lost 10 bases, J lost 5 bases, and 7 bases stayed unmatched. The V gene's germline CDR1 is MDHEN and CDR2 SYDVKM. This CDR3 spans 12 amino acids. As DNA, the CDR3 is TGTGCCACCCTTCCGGGACAGTATGGCTACACCTTC. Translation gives CATLPGQYGYTF.

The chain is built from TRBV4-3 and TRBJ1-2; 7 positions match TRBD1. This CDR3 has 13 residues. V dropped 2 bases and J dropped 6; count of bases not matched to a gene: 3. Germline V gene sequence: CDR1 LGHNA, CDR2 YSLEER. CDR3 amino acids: CASSQRQGDGYTF. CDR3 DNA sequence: TGCGCCAGCAGCCAAAGACAGGGAGATGGCTACACCTTC.

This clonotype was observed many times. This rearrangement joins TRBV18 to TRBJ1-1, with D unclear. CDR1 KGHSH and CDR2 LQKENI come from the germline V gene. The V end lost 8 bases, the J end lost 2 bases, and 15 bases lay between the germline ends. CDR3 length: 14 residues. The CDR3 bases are TGTGCCAGCGCCGAGTTGGAGGCCAACACTGAAGCTTTCTTT. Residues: CASAELEANTEAFF. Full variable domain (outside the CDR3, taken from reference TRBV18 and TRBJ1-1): NAGVMQNPRHLVRRRGQEARLRCSPMKGHSHVYWYRQLPEEGLKFMVYLQKENIIDESGMPKERFSAEFPKEGPSILRIQQVVRGDSAAYFCASAELEANTEAFFGQGTRLTVV.

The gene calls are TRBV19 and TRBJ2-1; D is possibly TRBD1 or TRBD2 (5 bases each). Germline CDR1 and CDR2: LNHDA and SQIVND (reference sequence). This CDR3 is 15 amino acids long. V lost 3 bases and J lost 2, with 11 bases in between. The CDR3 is CASSMGTRAYNEQFF. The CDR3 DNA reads TGTGCCAGTAGTATGGGGACCAGGGCCTACAATGAGCAGTTCTTC.

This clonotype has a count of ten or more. The CDR3 DNA reads as TGTGCCAGCAGCTTAGGGCGAGCTAGCACTGAAGCTTTCTTT. This sequence encodes CASSLGRASTEAFF. This chain connects TRBV11-3 to TRBJ1-1; the D is unclear. V was pared by 1 base and J by 4 bases, with 10 bases between. The CDR3 length is 14 residues. Looked up from germline, CDR1 is SGHNT and CDR2 is YENEEA.

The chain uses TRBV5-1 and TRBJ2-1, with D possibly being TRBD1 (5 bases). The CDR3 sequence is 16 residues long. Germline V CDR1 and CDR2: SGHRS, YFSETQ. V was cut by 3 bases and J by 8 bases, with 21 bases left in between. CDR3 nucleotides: TGCGCCAGCAGCTCAGGACACTCCCTCCTTGGAGATGAGCAGTTCTTC. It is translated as CASSSGHSLLGDEQFF. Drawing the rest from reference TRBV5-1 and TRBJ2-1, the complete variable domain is KAGVTQTPRYLIKTRGQQVTLSCSPISGHRSVSWYQQTPGQGLQFLFEYFSETQRNKGNFPGRFSGRQFSNSRSEMNVSTLELGDSALYLCASSSGHSLLGDEQFFGPGTRLTVL.

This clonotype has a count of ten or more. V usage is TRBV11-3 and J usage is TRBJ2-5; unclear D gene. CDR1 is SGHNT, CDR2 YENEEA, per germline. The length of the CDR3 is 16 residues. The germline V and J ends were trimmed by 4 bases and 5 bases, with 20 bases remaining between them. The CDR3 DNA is TGTGCCAGCAGCTGGATTCCGGGCGTCGAGCAGGAGACCCAGTACTTC. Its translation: CASSWIPGVEQETQYF.

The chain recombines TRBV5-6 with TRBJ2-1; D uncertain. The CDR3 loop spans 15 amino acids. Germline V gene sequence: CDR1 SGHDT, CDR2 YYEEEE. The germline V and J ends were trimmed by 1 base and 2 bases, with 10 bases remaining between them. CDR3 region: CASSLIADTYNEQFF. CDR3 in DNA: TGTGCCAGCAGCTTGATCGCTGATACCTACAATGAGCAGTTCTTC.

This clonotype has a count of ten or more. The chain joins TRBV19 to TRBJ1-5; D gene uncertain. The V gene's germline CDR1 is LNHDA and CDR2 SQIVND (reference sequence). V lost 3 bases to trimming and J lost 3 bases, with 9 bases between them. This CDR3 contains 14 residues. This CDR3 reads CASSMKMVNQPQHF. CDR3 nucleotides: TGTGCCAGTAGTATGAAGATGGTCAATCAGCCCCAGCATTTT. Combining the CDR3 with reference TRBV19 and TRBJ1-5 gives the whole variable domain DGGITQSPKYLFRKEGQNVTLSCEQNLNHDAMYWYRQDPGQGLRLIYYSQIVNDFQKGDIAEGYSVSREKKESFPLTVTSAQKNPTAFYLCASSMKMVNQPQHFGDGTRLSIL.

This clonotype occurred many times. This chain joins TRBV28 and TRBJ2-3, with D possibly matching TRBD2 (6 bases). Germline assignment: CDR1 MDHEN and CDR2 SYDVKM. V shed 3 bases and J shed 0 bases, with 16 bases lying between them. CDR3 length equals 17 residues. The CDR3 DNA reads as TGTGCCAGCAGTTTTACGTTAGCGGAGCCTAGCACAGATACGCAGTATTTT. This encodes CASSFTLAEPSTDTQYF.

The CDR3: CASSLAGRRGREKLFF. In nucleotides, the CDR3 is TGCGCCAGCAGCTTGGCCGGACGCCGTGGAAGGGAAAAACTGTTTTTT. The chain couples TRBV5-1 to TRBJ1-4; D is uncertain. The length of the CDR3 is 16 residues. Germline V gene data show CDR1 as SGHRS and CDR2 as YFSETQ. V was cut by 0 bases and J by 8 bases, with 17 bases left in between.

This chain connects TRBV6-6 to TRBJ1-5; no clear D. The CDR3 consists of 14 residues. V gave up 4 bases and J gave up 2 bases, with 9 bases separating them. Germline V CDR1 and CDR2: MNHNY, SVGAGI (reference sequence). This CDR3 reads CASSSNMGNQPQHF. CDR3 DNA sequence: TGTGCCAGCAGTTCAAACATGGGCAATCAGCCCCAGCATTTT.

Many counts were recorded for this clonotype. This CDR3 is CASSPRLGNQPQHF. The CDR3 coding sequence is TGTGCCAGCAGCCCGAGACTGGGCAATCAGCCCCAGCATTTT. V is TRBV7-2 and J is TRBJ1-5; D is undetermined. The length of the CDR3 is 14 residues. V was clipped by 5 bases and J by 2 bases, with 10 bases between them. Germline V gene data show CDR1 as SGHTA and CDR2 as FQGNSA.

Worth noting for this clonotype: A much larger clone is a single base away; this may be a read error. The CDR3 sequence is CASSIRSSTDTQCF. For the CDR3, the DNA is TGTGCCAGCAGCATAAGGAGTAGCACAGATACGCAGTGTTTT. The chain is built from TRBV7-9 and TRBJ2-3; D unclear. The CDR3 has 14 amino acids. Germline V gives CDR1 SEHNR, CDR2 FQNEAQ (reference sequence). Looking up the rest from reference TRBV7-9 and TRBJ2-3 gives the full variable domain: DTGVSQNPRHKITKRGQNVTFRCDPISEHNRLYWYRQTLGQGPEFLTYFQNEAQLEKSRLLSDRFSAERPKGSFSTLEIQRTEQGDSAMYLCASSIRSSTDTQCFGPGTRLTVL.

CDR3 nucleotide sequence: TGTGCCAGCAGCTTAGATCGAGGGGAGAGCAATGAGCAGTTCTTC. Translation: CASSLDRGESNEQFF. The chain carries TRBV11-2 and TRBJ2-1, with D perhaps matching TRBD1 or TRBD2 (5 bases each). The CDR3 is 15 amino acids. Trimming pared 0 bases from V and 6 bases from J, leaving 12 bases between. In germline, CDR1 is SGHAT, CDR2 FQNNGV.

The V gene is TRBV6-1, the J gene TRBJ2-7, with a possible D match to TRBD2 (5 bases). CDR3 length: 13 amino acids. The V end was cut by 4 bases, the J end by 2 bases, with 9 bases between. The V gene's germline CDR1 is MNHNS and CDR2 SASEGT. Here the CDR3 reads CASSGRGAYEQYF. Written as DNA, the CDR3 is TGTGCCAGCAGTGGCCGGGGAGCCTACGAGCAGTACTTC.

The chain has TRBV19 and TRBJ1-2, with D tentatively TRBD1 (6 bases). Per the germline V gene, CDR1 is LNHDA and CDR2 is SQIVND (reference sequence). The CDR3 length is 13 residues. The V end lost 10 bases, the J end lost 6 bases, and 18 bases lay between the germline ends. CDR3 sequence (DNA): TGTGCCACCAGAAGACAGGTCCGGGATGGCTACACCTTC. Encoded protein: CATRRQVRDGYTF.

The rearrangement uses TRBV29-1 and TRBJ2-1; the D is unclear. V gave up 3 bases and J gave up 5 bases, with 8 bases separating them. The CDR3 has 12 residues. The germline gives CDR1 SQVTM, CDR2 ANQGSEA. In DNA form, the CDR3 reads TGCAGCGTTGACGAGGCTAACAATGAGCAGTTCTTC. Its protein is CSVDEANNEQFF.

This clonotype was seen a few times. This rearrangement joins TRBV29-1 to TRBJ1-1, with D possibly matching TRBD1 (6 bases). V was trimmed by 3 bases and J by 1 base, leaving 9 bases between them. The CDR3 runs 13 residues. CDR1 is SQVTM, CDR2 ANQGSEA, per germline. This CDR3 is CSVERQENTEAFF. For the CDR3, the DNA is TGCAGCGTTGAGAGACAGGAGAACACTGAAGCTTTCTTT.

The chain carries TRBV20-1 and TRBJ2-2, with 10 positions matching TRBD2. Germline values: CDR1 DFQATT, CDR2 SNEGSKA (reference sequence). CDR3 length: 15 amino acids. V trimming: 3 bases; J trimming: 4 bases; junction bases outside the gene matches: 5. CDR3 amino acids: CSASSGGPSTGELFF. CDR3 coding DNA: TGCAGTGCTAGTAGCGGGGGGCCAAGCACCGGGGAGCTGTTTTTT.

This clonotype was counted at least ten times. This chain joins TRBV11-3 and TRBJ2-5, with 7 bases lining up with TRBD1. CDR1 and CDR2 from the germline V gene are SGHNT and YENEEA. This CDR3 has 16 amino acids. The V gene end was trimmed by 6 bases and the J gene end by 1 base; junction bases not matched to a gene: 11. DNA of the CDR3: TGTGCCAGCAGTCCGGGGACAGTTACCTCCCAAGAGACCCAGTACTTC. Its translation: CASSPGTVTSQETQYF.

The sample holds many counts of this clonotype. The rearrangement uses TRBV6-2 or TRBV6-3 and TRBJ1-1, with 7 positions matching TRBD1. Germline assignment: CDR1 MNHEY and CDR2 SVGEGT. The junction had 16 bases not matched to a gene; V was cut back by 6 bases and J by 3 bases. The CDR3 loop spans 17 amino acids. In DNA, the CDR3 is TGTGCCAGCAGCCCTCAGGGGGAGACAGGGTCCTACACTGAAGCTTTCTTT. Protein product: CASSPQGETGSYTEAFF.

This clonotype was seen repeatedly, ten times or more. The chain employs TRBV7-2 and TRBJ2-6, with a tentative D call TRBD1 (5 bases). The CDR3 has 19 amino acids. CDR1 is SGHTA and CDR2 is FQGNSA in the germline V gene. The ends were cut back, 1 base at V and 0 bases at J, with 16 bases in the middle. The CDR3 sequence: CASSLVMTAAYSGANVLTF. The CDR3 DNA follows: TGTGCCAGCAGCTTAGTAATGACAGCTGCTTACTCTGGGGCCAACGTCCTGACTTTC.